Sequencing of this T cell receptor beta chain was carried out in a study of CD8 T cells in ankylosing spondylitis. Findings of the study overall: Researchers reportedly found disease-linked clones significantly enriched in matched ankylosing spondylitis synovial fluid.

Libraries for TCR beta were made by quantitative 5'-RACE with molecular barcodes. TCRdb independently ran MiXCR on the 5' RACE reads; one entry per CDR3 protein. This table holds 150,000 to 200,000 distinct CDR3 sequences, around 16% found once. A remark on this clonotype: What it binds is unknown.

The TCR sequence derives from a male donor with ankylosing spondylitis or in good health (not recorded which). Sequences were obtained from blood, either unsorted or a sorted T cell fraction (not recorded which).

CDR3 coding DNA: TGCGCCAGCAGCTCCGAACCGGGGGGGTACAATGAGCAGTTCTTC. It is translated as CASSSEPGGYNEQFF. This chain links TRBV5-1 with TRBJ2-1; 8 nucleotides agree with TRBD2. V lost 3 bases to trimming and J lost 4 bases; unmatched junction nucleotides: 6. Germline-derived CDR1 and CDR2 are SGHRS and YFSETQ. The CDR3 spans 15 residues.